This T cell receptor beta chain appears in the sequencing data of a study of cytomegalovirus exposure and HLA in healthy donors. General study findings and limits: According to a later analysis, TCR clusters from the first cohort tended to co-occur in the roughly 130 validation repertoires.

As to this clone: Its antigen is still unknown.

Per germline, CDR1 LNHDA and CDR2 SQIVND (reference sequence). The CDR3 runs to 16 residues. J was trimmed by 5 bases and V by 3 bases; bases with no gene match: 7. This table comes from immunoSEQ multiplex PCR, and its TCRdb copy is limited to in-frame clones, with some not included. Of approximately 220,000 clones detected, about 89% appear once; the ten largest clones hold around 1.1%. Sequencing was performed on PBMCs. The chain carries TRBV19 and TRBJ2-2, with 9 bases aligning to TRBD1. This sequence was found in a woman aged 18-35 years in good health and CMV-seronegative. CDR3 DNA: TGTGCCAGTAGTATGAGGACAGGGGTAAGGACCGGGGAGCTGTTTTTT. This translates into CASSMRTGVRTGELFF. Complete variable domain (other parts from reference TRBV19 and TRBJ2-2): DGGITQSPKYLFRKEGQNVTLSCEQNLNHDAMYWYRQDPGQGLRLIYYSQIVNDFQKGDIAEGYSVSREKKESFPLTVTSAQKNPTAFYLCASSMRTGVRTGELFFGEGSRLTVL.